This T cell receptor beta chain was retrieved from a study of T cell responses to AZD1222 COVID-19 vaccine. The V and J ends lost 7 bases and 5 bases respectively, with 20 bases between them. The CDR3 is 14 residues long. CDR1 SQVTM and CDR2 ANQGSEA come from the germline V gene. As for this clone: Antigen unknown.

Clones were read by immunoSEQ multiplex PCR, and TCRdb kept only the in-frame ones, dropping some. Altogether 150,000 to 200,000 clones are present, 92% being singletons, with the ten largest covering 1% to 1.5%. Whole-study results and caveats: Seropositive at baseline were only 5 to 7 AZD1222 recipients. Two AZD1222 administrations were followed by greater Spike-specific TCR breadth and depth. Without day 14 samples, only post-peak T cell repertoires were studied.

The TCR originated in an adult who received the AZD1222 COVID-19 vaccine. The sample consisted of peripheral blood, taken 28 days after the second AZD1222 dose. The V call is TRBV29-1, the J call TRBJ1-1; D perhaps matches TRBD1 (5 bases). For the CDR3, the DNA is TGCAGCGCTGCCCCGGACATCCCGGCGACTGAAGCTTTCTTT. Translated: CSAAPDIPATEAFF.